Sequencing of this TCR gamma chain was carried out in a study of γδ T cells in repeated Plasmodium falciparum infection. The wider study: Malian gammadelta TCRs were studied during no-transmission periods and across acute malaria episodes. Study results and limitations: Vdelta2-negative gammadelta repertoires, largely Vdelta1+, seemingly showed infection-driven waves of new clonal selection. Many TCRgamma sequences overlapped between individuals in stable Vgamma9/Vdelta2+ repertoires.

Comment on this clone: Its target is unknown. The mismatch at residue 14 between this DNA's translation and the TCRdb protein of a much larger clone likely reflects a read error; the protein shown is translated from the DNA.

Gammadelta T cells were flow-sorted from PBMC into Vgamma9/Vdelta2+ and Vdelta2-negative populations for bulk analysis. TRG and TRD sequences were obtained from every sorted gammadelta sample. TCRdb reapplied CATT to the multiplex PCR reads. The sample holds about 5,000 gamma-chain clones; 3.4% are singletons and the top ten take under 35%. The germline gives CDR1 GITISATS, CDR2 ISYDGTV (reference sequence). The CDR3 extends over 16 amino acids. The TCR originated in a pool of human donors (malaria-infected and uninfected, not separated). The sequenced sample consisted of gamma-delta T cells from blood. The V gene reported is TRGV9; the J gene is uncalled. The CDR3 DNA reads TGTGCCTTGTGGGAGAGTCGAGAGTTGGGCAAAAAAATCAGGGTATTT. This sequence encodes CALWESRELGKKIRVF.